These 30 T cell receptor beta chains were sequenced from one sample in a study of blood T cell repertoires in COVID-19. Only in-frame clones appear in the TCRdb table, and some are missing; sequencing was by immunoSEQ multiplex PCR. Altogether around 300,000 clones are present, under 90% being singletons, with the ten largest covering roughly 2.3%. The sequenced sample was peripheral blood. The receptors were sampled from a man over 45 with acute or convalescent COVID-19.

The V call is TRBV7-9, the J call TRBJ2-5; D ambiguous. This CDR3 has 12 residues. The V gene lost 2 bases and the J gene lost 5 bases, with 6 bases spanning the gap. Germline CDR1 reads SEHNR; CDR2 reads FQNEAQ (reference sequence). The CDR3 DNA follows: TGTGCCAGCAGCTTAAATTCGGAGACCCAGTACTTC. It is translated as CASSLNSETQYF.

V usage is TRBV24-1 and J usage is TRBJ2-2; 7 nucleotides align to TRBD1. The CDR3 loop spans 16 amino acids. With 7 bases clipped from V and 2 bases from J, the junction kept 9 bases outside the gene matches. CDR1 is KGHDR and CDR2 is SFDVKD in the germline V gene. CDR3 region: CATRGRDRQNTGELFF. The CDR3 nucleotides read TGTGCCACCAGGGGAAGGGACAGACAAAACACCGGGGAGCTGTTTTTT.

The chain is built from TRBV19 and TRBJ1-5; tentative D call: TRBD1 (5 bases). Trimming took 7 bases from V and 9 from J, leaving 13 bases between them. The CDR3 contains 12 residues. The germline V gene encodes CDR1 LNHDA and CDR2 SQIVND (reference sequence). This CDR3 reads CASKYGGSPQHF. CDR3 nucleotide sequence: TGTGCCAGTAAATATGGGGGGTCGCCCCAGCATTTT.

This clone has only one observation. The genes are TRBV28 and TRBJ1-1, with no clear D. The length of the CDR3 is 13 residues. Deletions cut 3 bases from V and 11 bases from J, with 16 bases between. Germline CDR1 reads MDHEN; CDR2 reads SYDVKM. The CDR3 protein is CASSLNGRELAFF. The CDR3, as DNA: TGTGCCAGCAGTTTGAATGGGAGGGAACTGGCTTTCTTT.

Comments on this clone: Other DNA variants within this sample encode the same CDR3. This chain links TRBV18 with TRBJ2-7; 10 bases match TRBD1. The J segment lost 4 bases and the V segment lost 6 bases, leaving 6 bases of the junction unmatched. Germline-derived CDR1 and CDR2 are KGHSH and LQKENI. This CDR3 is 14 amino acids long. CDR3 DNA sequence: TGTGCCAGCTCGCTCCGGGACAGGGGTTACGAGCAGTACTTC. This encodes CASSLRDRGYEQYF. Complete variable domain (other parts from reference TRBV18 and TRBJ2-7): NAGVMQNPRHLVRRRGQEARLRCSPMKGHSHVYWYRQLPEEGLKFMVYLQKENIIDESGMPKERFSAEFPKEGPSILRIQQVVRGDSAAYFCASSLRDRGYEQYFGPGTRLTVT.

The chain employs TRBV20-1 and TRBJ2-7; no firm D call. Germline V gene data show CDR1 as DFQATT and CDR2 as SNEGSKA (reference sequence). This CDR3 spans 11 amino acids. The V end lost 6 bases, the J end lost 6 bases, and 12 bases lay between the germline ends. For the CDR3, the DNA is TGCAGTGCCGAGGCGCGCCTCGAGCAGTACTTC. It yields the protein CSAEARLEQYF.

The chain links TRBV18 to TRBJ1-5; 8 nucleotides align to TRBD1. Trimming cost V 2 bases and J 0 bases; bases outside gene matches: 3. The germline V gene has CDR1 KGHSH and CDR2 LQKENI. This CDR3 contains 16 residues. The CDR3 DNA reads as TGTGCCAGCTCACCAACGACAGGGGATAGCAATCAGCCCCAGCATTTT. Protein sequence: CASSPTTGDSNQPQHF.

This clone was counted a single time. V is TRBV7-8 and J is TRBJ2-3, with 10 bases aligning to TRBD2. Trimming took 5 bases from V and 2 from J; bases not matched to a gene: 7. The CDR3 consists of 16 residues. The germline V gene encodes CDR1 SGHVS and CDR2 FQNEAQ. The CDR3 DNA reads TGTGCCAGCAGCCCCCTAGCGGGGGCCTTCACAGATACGCAGTATTTT. Translated: CASSPLAGAFTDTQYF.

J is TRBJ2-7 and V is TRBV27; D remains ambiguous. V shed 2 bases and J shed 7 bases, with 12 bases lying between them. This CDR3 is 13 amino acids long. CDR1 is MNHEY, CDR2 SMNVEV, per germline (reference sequence). CDR3 region: CASSLGTRAEQYF. The CDR3 DNA follows: TGTGCCAGCAGTTTAGGTACCCGAGCAGAGCAGTACTTC.

Comment on this clone: This sample also contains other DNA sequences that code for the same CDR3. The rearrangement uses TRBV9 and TRBJ1-1, with D unresolved. V was clipped by 0 bases and J by 2 bases, with 8 bases between them. The V gene's germline CDR1 is SGDLS and CDR2 YYNGEE. CDR3 length equals 14 residues. Here the CDR3 DNA reads TGTGCCAGCAGCGTAGGGTCCGGTAACACTGAAGCTTTCTTT. Translating it yields CASSVGSGNTEAFF.

The chain combines TRBV3-1 (or the pseudogene TRBV3-2) with TRBJ2-1; D unclear. CDR1 is LGHDT and CDR2 is YNNKEL in the germline V gene (reference sequence). The CDR3 extends over 16 amino acids. The V end was cut by 2 bases, the J end by 0 bases, with 11 bases between. This CDR3 is CASSQLTASSYNEQFF. CDR3 nucleotide sequence: TGTGCCAGCAGCCAACTAACAGCCAGCTCCTACAATGAGCAGTTCTTC.

This clone has just a few counts. This chain links TRBV4-2 with TRBJ2-6, with 8 bases lining up with TRBD1. The CDR3 totals 15 residues. CDR1 and CDR2 from the germline V gene are LGHNA and YNFKEQ. Germline trimming cut 4 bases from V and 2 bases from J; bases unmatched to any gene: 1. CDR3 coding DNA: TGTGCCAGCAGCCGACAGGGGACTGGGGCCAACGTCCTGACTTTC. This sequence encodes CASSRQGTGANVLTF.

The V gene is TRBV7-9, the J gene TRBJ2-3; TRBD2 aligns across 7 bases. V was pared by 5 bases and J by 6 bases, with 5 bases of the junction left unmatched. The V gene's germline CDR1 is SEHNR and CDR2 FQNEAQ (reference sequence). The CDR3 has 13 residues. The CDR3 spells CASSRGGTDTQYF. The CDR3 nucleotides read TGTGCCAGCAGCCGCGGGGGTACTGATACGCAGTATTTT.

The genes are TRBV3-1 (or the pseudogene TRBV3-2) and TRBJ2-5; D call uncertain. Trimming took off 5 bases at V and 5 bases at J, with 18 bases between the two ends. Germline values: CDR1 LGHDT, CDR2 YNNKEL (reference sequence). There are 15 residues in the CDR3. CDR3 nucleotide sequence: TGTGCCAGCAGCGCTACGACTCGCCTTAGGGAGACCCAGTACTTC. Amino acid sequence: CASSATTRLRETQYF.

V is TRBV5-5 and J is TRBJ1-2, with D maybe TRBD1 (6 bases). The CDR3 contains 15 residues. V was cut by 5 bases and J by 0 bases, with 14 bases left in between. Germline loops: CDR1 SGHKS, CDR2 YYEKEE (reference sequence). CDR3 protein: CASSSTGDSNYGYTF. CDR3 nucleotide sequence: TGTGCCAGCAGTTCGACAGGAGATTCTAACTATGGCTACACCTTC.

V usage is TRBV5-1 and J usage is TRBJ2-2; 9 bases align to TRBD2. V lost 7 bases and J lost 7; bases outside the gene matches: 2. Germline assignment: CDR1 SGHRS and CDR2 YFSETQ. The CDR3 sequence is 12 residues long. Written as DNA, the CDR3 is TGCGCCAGCCGACTAGCGGTCGGGGAGCTGTTTTTT. Translated: CASRLAVGELFF.

The CDR3 loop reads CASSPTQGGGYTF. CDR3 coding DNA: TGTGCCAGCAGCCCGACTCAAGGAGGGGGCTACACCTTC. V usage is TRBV7-3 and J usage is TRBJ1-2; no clear D gene. The CDR3 spans 13 residues. V was pared by 5 bases and J by 8 bases, with 15 bases between. The germline V gene encodes CDR1 SGHTA and CDR2 FQGTGA.

The V call is TRBV9, the J call TRBJ2-6, with D perhaps matching TRBD2 (5 bases). This CDR3 region has 15 residues. Germline V CDR1 and CDR2: SGDLS, YYNGEE. V shed 2 bases and J shed 2 bases, with 8 bases lying between them. This chain's CDR3 is CASSVAGTGANVLTF. The CDR3 coding sequence is TGTGCCAGCAGCGTCGCGGGTACTGGGGCCAACGTCCTGACTTTC.

The chain is built from TRBV6-1 and TRBJ2-2, with 7 bases that match TRBD1. Germline trimming cut 1 base from V and 4 bases from J; bases unmatched to any gene: 3. CDR1 is MNHNS and CDR2 is SASEGT in the germline V gene. This CDR3 is 15 amino acids long. The CDR3 protein is CASSEVTGSTGELFF. The CDR3 DNA sequence: TGTGCCAGCAGTGAAGTGACAGGGTCCACCGGGGAGCTGTTTTTT.

This chain uses TRBV11-2 with TRBJ2-7; perhaps TRBD1 as D (6 bases). Germline V gene sequence: CDR1 SGHAT, CDR2 FQNNGV. V lost 4 bases, J lost 3 bases, and 7 bases lay in between. The CDR3 runs 12 residues. In nucleotides, the CDR3 is TGTGCCAGCAGCTCGGACAGCTACGAGCAGTACTTC. Protein sequence: CASSSDSYEQYF.

This sequence joins TRBV27 and TRBJ2-7; 9 positions match TRBD2. V lost 5 bases to trimming and J lost 6 bases; unmatched junction nucleotides: 8. Germline loops: CDR1 MNHEY, CDR2 SMNVEV (reference sequence). The CDR3 totals 14 residues. The CDR3 region is CASSLSGGSPEQYF. The CDR3 DNA reads as TGTGCCAGCAGTCTTAGCGGGGGCTCCCCCGAGCAGTACTTC.

The chain has TRBV7-9 and TRBJ1-4, with D possibly matching TRBD1 (5 bases). With 1 base removed from V and 6 bases from J, the gap between germline ends came to 12 bases. The CDR3 runs 15 residues. Germline V gene lookup returns CDR1 SEHNR and CDR2 FQNEAQ (reference sequence). This chain's CDR3 is CASSLVSGGDEKLFF. The CDR3, as DNA: TGTGCCAGCAGCTTAGTCTCCGGGGGGGATGAAAAACTGTTTTTT. The full variable domain, in which reference TRBV7-9 and TRBJ1-4 provide the parts outside the CDR3, is DTGVSQNPRHKITKRGQNVTFRCDPISEHNRLYWYRQTLGQGPEFLTYFQNEAQLEKSRLLSDRFSAERPKGSFSTLEIQRTEQGDSAMYLCASSLVSGGDEKLFFGSGTQLSVL.

This clone is a singleton in its sample. DNA of the CDR3: TGTGCCAGCAGCTTAGGTGGACTAGCGGGTTACACCGGGGAGCTGTTTTTT. It encodes CASSLGGLAGYTGELFF. The rearrangement joins TRBV11-3 to TRBJ2-2; 11 bases map to TRBD2. Trimming took 1 base from V and 3 from J; bases not matched to a gene: 4. Germline V gene sequence: CDR1 SGHNT, CDR2 YENEEA. CDR3 length equals 17 residues.

This clone appeared once. The chain has TRBV7-3 and TRBJ2-3; the match to TRBD2 covers 8 bases. The CDR3 totals 15 residues. CDR1 and CDR2 (germline): SGHTA, FQGTGA. J lost 4 bases, V lost 4 bases, and 7 bases had no gene match. The CDR3 is CASSSTGGPPDTQYF. CDR3 nucleotide sequence: TGTGCCAGCAGCTCAACGGGGGGGCCTCCAGATACGCAGTATTTT.

The rearrangement uses TRBV20-1 and TRBJ2-1; the match to TRBD2 covers 9 bases. The CDR3 totals 13 residues. V lost 3 bases, J lost 8 bases, and 5 bases stayed unmatched. Germline V gene sequence: CDR1 DFQATT, CDR2 SNEGSKA (reference sequence). This CDR3 is CSASGGGRDEQFF. In nucleotides, the CDR3 is TGCAGTGCTAGTGGTGGCGGGAGGGATGAGCAGTTCTTC.

The chain carries TRBV14 and TRBJ2-7, with no clear D. V was cut by 2 bases and J by 3 bases, with 5 bases left in between. The CDR3 extends over 12 amino acids. Germline CDR1 and CDR2: SGHDN and FVKESK. The CDR3 coding sequence is TGTGCCAGCAGCCAAATAAACTACGAGCAGTACTTC. Amino acid sequence: CASSQINYEQYF.

The chain employs TRBV6-5 and TRBJ1-6; TRBD1 matches 11 bases. The CDR3 has 15 residues. With 0 bases clipped from V and 14 bases from J, the junction kept 6 bases outside the gene matches. From germline, CDR1 is MNHEY and CDR2 SVGAGI. CDR3 region: CASSYSGTGGRALHF. DNA of the CDR3: TGTGCCAGCAGTTACTCAGGGACAGGGGGAAGGGCCCTCCACTTT.

The chain links TRBV10-2 to TRBJ2-3; 9 bases fit TRBD2. This CDR3 has 13 residues. With V trimmed by 0 bases and J by 15 bases, 7 bases remained unmatched. Germline V lookup: CDR1 WSHSY, CDR2 SAAADI. The CDR3 DNA reads as TGCGCCAGCAGTGAGTCAACGACTAGCGGATCATATTTT. Amino acid sequence: CASSESTTSGSYF.

The chain carries TRBV27 and TRBJ1-5, with no clear D. CDR1 is MNHEY, CDR2 SMNVEV, per germline (reference sequence). This CDR3 spans 17 amino acids. The V gene lost 3 bases and the J gene lost 0 bases, with 15 bases spanning the gap. The DNA for the CDR3 is TGTGCCAGCAGTTTGTTGGGAGGAGGGTATAGCAATCAGCCCCAGCATTTT. This encodes CASSLLGGGYSNQPQHF.

The CDR3 DNA reads TGTGCCAGCAGCTTAGGTGGGACTATGAACACTGAAGCTTTCTTT. Its protein product is CASSLGGTMNTEAFF. This chain joins TRBV7-8 and TRBJ1-1, with D maybe TRBD1 (5 bases). Trimming took 1 base from V and 0 from J, leaving 9 bases between them. The CDR3 is made up of 15 amino acids. Germline values: CDR1 SGHVS, CDR2 FQNEAQ.